This is a list of T cell receptor beta chains from one sample in a study of cytomegalovirus exposure and HLA in healthy donors. TCRdb's copy holds only in-frame clones and misses some; the assay was immunoSEQ multiplex PCR. This sample has approximately 110,000 clones, with about 79% found just once. Material for sequencing was PBMCs. The receptor source for this set is a woman aged 18-29 years in good health and CMV-seronegative. The CDR3 runs from the conserved cysteine through the conserved F or W. D genes are given only for firm matches. Size tells how often a clone was seen (once, few, many) or the class of an expanded clone, and some rows leave it out.

clone_size: -; j_call: TRBJ2-1; v_call: TRBV9; d_call: TRBD2; cdr3_aa: CASSVGSGGNNEQFF; cdr3_nt: TGTGCCAGCAGCGTAGGTAGCGGGGGAAACAATGAGCAGTTCTTC
clone_size: -; j_call: TRBJ2-6; v_call: TRBV28; d_call: -; cdr3_aa: CASSSPRAGANVLTF; cdr3_nt: TGTGCCAGCAGTTCCCCCAGGGCCGGGGCCAACGTCCTGACTTTC
clone_size: once; j_call: TRBJ2-2; v_call: TRBV27; d_call: -; cdr3_aa: CASRADRLTGELFF; cdr3_nt: TGTGCCAGCAGGGCCGACAGGCTGACCGGGGAGCTGTTTTTT
clone_size: -; j_call: TRBJ2-5; v_call: TRBV11-2; d_call: -; cdr3_aa: CASSPGAGGTQYF; cdr3_nt: TGTGCCAGCAGCCCTGGAGCCGGGGGGACCCAGTACTTC
clone_size: -; j_call: TRBJ2-5; v_call: TRBV4-2; d_call: TRBD2; cdr3_aa: CASSEVAGGPGETQYF; cdr3_nt: TGTGCCAGCAGCGAGGTAGCGGGAGGGCCAGGAGAGACCCAGTACTTC
clone_size: -; j_call: TRBJ1-1; v_call: TRBV30; d_call: -; cdr3_aa: CAWSVLGGKAFF; cdr3_nt: TGTGCCTGGAGTGTACTGGGGGGGAAAGCTTTCTTT
clone_size: -; j_call: TRBJ2-1; v_call: TRBV6-6; d_call: TRBD1; cdr3_aa: CATAGQAPNEQFF; cdr3_nt: TGTGCCACCGCGGGACAGGCTCCGAATGAGCAGTTCTTC
clone_size: -; j_call: TRBJ2-5; v_call: TRBV5-1; d_call: TRBD1; cdr3_aa: CASSYGQGLQETQYF; cdr3_nt: TGCGCCAGCAGCTATGGACAGGGGCTACAAGAGACCCAGTACTTC
clone_size: -; j_call: TRBJ2-3; v_call: TRBV7-2; d_call: -; cdr3_aa: CASSIQGYSGKSTDTQYF; cdr3_nt: TGTGCCAGCAGCATTCAGGGTTACAGTGGGAAAAGCACAGATACGCAGTATTTT
clone_size: -; j_call: TRBJ2-2; v_call: TRBV4-3; d_call: TRBD2; cdr3_aa: CASSVQPRGENTGELFF; cdr3_nt: TGCGCCAGCAGCGTACAGCCCCGGGGGGAGAACACCGGGGAGCTGTTTTTT
clone_size: -; j_call: TRBJ1-1; v_call: TRBV4-3; d_call: -; cdr3_aa: CASSLTVNTEDFF; cdr3_nt: TGCGCCAGCAGCCTCACAGTGAACACTGAAGATTTCTTT
clone_size: once; j_call: TRBJ1-3; v_call: TRBV19; d_call: -; cdr3_aa: CASSIPPGGLSGNTIYF; cdr3_nt: TGTGCCAGTAGTATCCCCCCTGGGGGCCTCTCTGGAAACACCATATATTTT
clone_size: -; j_call: TRBJ1-2; v_call: TRBV14; d_call: -; cdr3_aa: CASSQAGAENYGYTF; cdr3_nt: TGTGCCAGCAGCCAAGCAGGGGCAGAAAACTATGGCTACACCTTC
clone_size: -; j_call: TRBJ2-7; v_call: TRBV7-9; d_call: -; cdr3_aa: CASSLAGGNYEQYF; cdr3_nt: TGTGCCAGCAGCTTAGCTGGCGGGAACTACGAGCAGTACTTC
clone_size: -; j_call: TRBJ1-1; v_call: TRBV7-9; d_call: -; cdr3_aa: CAVTTGGNTEAFF; cdr3_nt: TGTGCCGTAACCACGGGGGGGAACACTGAAGCTTTCTTT
clone_size: -; j_call: TRBJ1-2; v_call: TRBV4-1; d_call: -; cdr3_aa: CASSQAWGDLGYTF; cdr3_nt: TGCGCCAGCAGCCAAGCTTGGGGGGATCTTGGCTACACCTTC
clone_size: -; j_call: TRBJ2-7; v_call: TRBV15; d_call: TRBD2; cdr3_aa: CATSRRDSGSYSSYEQYF; cdr3_nt: TGTGCCACCAGCAGGCGTGATAGCGGGAGCTACAGCTCCTACGAGCAGTACTTC
clone_size: -; j_call: TRBJ1-4; v_call: TRBV6-5; d_call: TRBD1; cdr3_aa: CASRAQGVTNEKLFF; cdr3_nt: TGTGCCAGCAGGGCCCAGGGGGTAACTAATGAAAAACTGTTTTTT
clone_size: -; j_call: TRBJ1-6; v_call: TRBV9; d_call: TRBD1; cdr3_aa: CASSAETGTANSPLHF; cdr3_nt: TGTGCCAGCAGCGCCGAGACCGGGACAGCCAATTCACCCCTCCACTTT
clone_size: -; j_call: TRBJ1-2; v_call: TRBV7-9; d_call: -; cdr3_aa: CSSSFTDYGYTF; cdr3_nt: TGTTCCAGCAGCTTTACAGACTATGGCTACACCTTC
clone_size: -; j_call: TRBJ1-2; v_call: TRBV7-2; d_call: TRBD1; cdr3_aa: CASSSAGGSYGYTF; cdr3_nt: TGTGCCAGCAGCTCCGCAGGGGGTAGCTATGGCTACACCTTC
clone_size: -; j_call: TRBJ1-1; v_call: TRBV6-5; d_call: -; cdr3_aa: CASKWQTEAFF; cdr3_nt: TGTGCCAGCAAGTGGCAGACTGAAGCTTTCTTT
clone_size: -; j_call: TRBJ2-1; v_call: TRBV6-8; d_call: TRBD2; cdr3_aa: CASRTSDEQFF; cdr3_nt: TGTGCCAGCCGTACTAGCGACGAGCAGTTCTTC
clone_size: -; j_call: TRBJ1-1; v_call: TRBV6-5; d_call: TRBD1; cdr3_aa: CASSRGGVTEAFF; cdr3_nt: TGTGCCAGCAGTCGAGGGGGCGTCACTGAAGCTTTCTTT
clone_size: few; j_call: TRBJ2-7; v_call: TRBV5-1; d_call: -; cdr3_aa: CASREVSSYEQYF; cdr3_nt: TGCGCCAGCAGGGAGGTAAGCTCCTACGAGCAGTACTTC
clone_size: few; j_call: TRBJ1-1; v_call: TRBV19; d_call: -; cdr3_aa: CASSPRDTEAFF; cdr3_nt: TGTGCCAGTAGTCCCCGCGACACTGAAGCTTTCTTT
clone_size: once; j_call: TRBJ1-2; v_call: TRBV7-8; d_call: -; cdr3_aa: CASSRGMGGVNYGYTF; cdr3_nt: TGTGCCAGCAGCCGCGGGATGGGTGGAGTTAACTATGGCTACACCTTC
clone_size: -; j_call: TRBJ2-3; v_call: TRBV27; d_call: -; cdr3_aa: CASRGHSTDTQYF; cdr3_nt: TGTGCCAGCAGGGGACACTCCACAGATACGCAGTATTTT
clone_size: -; j_call: TRBJ2-1; v_call: TRBV5-1; d_call: TRBD2; cdr3_aa: CASSLRGGLDEQFF; cdr3_nt: TGCGCCAGCAGCTTGCGGGGGGGCCTTGATGAGCAGTTCTTC
clone_size: -; j_call: TRBJ1-1; v_call: TRBV6-5; d_call: -; cdr3_aa: CASSYSRQTNTEAFF; cdr3_nt: TGTGCCAGCAGTTACTCGAGACAGACAAACACTGAAGCTTTCTTT
clone_size: -; j_call: TRBJ1-1; v_call: TRBV7-6; d_call: -; cdr3_aa: CASSVYRERSTEAFF; cdr3_nt: TGTGCCAGCAGTGTCTACAGGGAGCGTAGCACTGAAGCTTTCTTT
clone_size: -; j_call: TRBJ1-5; v_call: TRBV10-1; d_call: -; cdr3_aa: CASRGGRWASNQPQHF; cdr3_nt: TGCGCCAGCAGGGGGGGAAGGTGGGCTAGCAATCAGCCCCAGCATTTT
clone_size: once; j_call: TRBJ2-5; v_call: TRBV5-1; d_call: TRBD2; cdr3_aa: CASSNGLAGGSFQETQYF; cdr3_nt: TGCGCCAGCAGCAACGGACTAGCGGGGGGGTCTTTCCAAGAGACCCAGTACTTC
clone_size: -; j_call: TRBJ1-1; v_call: TRBV5-1; d_call: -; cdr3_aa: CASSYREFGEAFF; cdr3_nt: TGCGCCAGCAGCTACAGGGAGTTTGGTGAAGCTTTCTTT
clone_size: -; j_call: TRBJ2-2; v_call: TRBV14; d_call: TRBD1; cdr3_aa: CASSPARGLVEELFF; cdr3_nt: TGTGCCAGCAGCCCAGCCAGGGGGCTTGTCGAGGAGCTGTTTTTT
clone_size: -; j_call: TRBJ1-1; v_call: TRBV6-5; d_call: TRBD1; cdr3_aa: CASRRSGTEGTEAFF; cdr3_nt: TGTGCCAGCAGACGATCCGGGACAGAGGGCACTGAAGCTTTCTTT
clone_size: -; j_call: TRBJ2-7; v_call: TRBV19; d_call: -; cdr3_aa: CASSRTVTSYEQYF; cdr3_nt: TGTGCCAGTAGCCGGACAGTGACCTCCTACGAGCAGTACTTC
clone_size: -; j_call: TRBJ2-2; v_call: TRBV2; d_call: TRBD1; cdr3_aa: CASSAGTANTGELFF; cdr3_nt: TGTGCCAGCAGTGCCGGGACAGCGAACACCGGGGAGCTGTTTTTT
clone_size: -; j_call: TRBJ1-4; v_call: TRBV4-3; d_call: -; cdr3_aa: CASSQNFFPNEKLFF; cdr3_nt: TGCGCCAGCAGCCAGAACTTTTTTCCAAATGAAAAACTGTTTTTT
clone_size: once; j_call: TRBJ2-5; v_call: TRBV7-6; d_call: -; cdr3_aa: CASSSGSARETQYF; cdr3_nt: TGTGCCAGCAGCTCGGGTAGCGCTCGCGAGACCCAGTACTTC
clone_size: once; j_call: TRBJ1-2; v_call: TRBV6-5; d_call: TRBD1; cdr3_aa: CASSSTGGGGYTF; cdr3_nt: TGTGCCAGCAGCTCTACAGGGGGCGGTGGCTACACCTTC
clone_size: -; j_call: TRBJ2-7; v_call: TRBV7-2; d_call: TRBD1; cdr3_aa: CASSLGVTGDYEQYF; cdr3_nt: TGTGCCAGCAGCTTAGGAGTGACAGGGGATTACGAGCAGTACTTC
clone_size: -; j_call: TRBJ2-5; v_call: TRBV4-2; d_call: TRBD2; cdr3_aa: CASSQEGGLAGVETQYF; cdr3_nt: TGTGCCAGCAGCCAAGAGGGGGGACTAGCGGGGGTGGAGACCCAGTACTTC
clone_size: -; j_call: TRBJ2-5; v_call: TRBV11-3; d_call: TRBD1; cdr3_aa: CASSANRGGETQYF; cdr3_nt: TGTGCCAGCAGCGCGAACAGGGGCGGAGAGACCCAGTACTTC
clone_size: -; j_call: TRBJ1-2; v_call: TRBV5-5; d_call: TRBD1; cdr3_aa: CASVGQEVLGYTF; cdr3_nt: TGTGCCAGCGTTGGACAGGAGGTTTTGGGCTACACCTTC
clone_size: -; j_call: TRBJ2-5; v_call: TRBV7-2; d_call: -; cdr3_aa: CASSFQSQETQYF; cdr3_nt: TGTGCCAGCAGCTTTCAGTCTCAAGAGACCCAGTACTTC
clone_size: -; j_call: TRBJ2-3; v_call: TRBV29-1; d_call: -; cdr3_aa: CSVGQTTQYF; cdr3_nt: TGCAGCGTTGGACAGACCACGCAGTATTTT
clone_size: once; j_call: TRBJ2-3; v_call: TRBV28; d_call: TRBD2; cdr3_aa: CASSLPGGADTQYF; cdr3_nt: TGTGCCAGCAGTTTACCGGGAGGGGCAGATACGCAGTATTTT
clone_size: -; j_call: TRBJ2-5; v_call: TRBV29-1; d_call: -; cdr3_aa: CSFQAIQETQYF; cdr3_nt: TGCAGCTTTCAGGCTATCCAAGAGACCCAGTACTTC
clone_size: -; j_call: TRBJ2-3; v_call: TRBV7-2; d_call: -; cdr3_aa: CASSLGLNTDTQYF; cdr3_nt: TGTGCCAGCAGCTTAGGGCTTAACACAGATACGCAGTATTTT
clone_size: -; j_call: TRBJ2-3; v_call: TRBV10-3; d_call: -; cdr3_aa: CAISEAGRGHTDTQYF; cdr3_nt: TGTGCCATCAGTGAGGCTGGGCGGGGGCATACAGATACGCAGTATTTT
clone_size: -; j_call: TRBJ2-7; v_call: TRBV7-9; d_call: -; cdr3_aa: CASSFDSYEQYF; cdr3_nt: TGTGCCAGCAGTTTCGACAGTTACGAGCAGTACTTC
clone_size: -; j_call: TRBJ1-5; v_call: TRBV5-4; d_call: TRBD1; cdr3_aa: CASSPGQGSNQPQHF; cdr3_nt: TGTGCCAGCAGCCCGGGACAGGGTAGCAATCAGCCCCAGCATTTT
clone_size: -; j_call: TRBJ2-1; v_call: TRBV28; d_call: -; cdr3_aa: CASSLLGDSTYNEQFF; cdr3_nt: TGTGCCAGCAGTTTACTAGGAGACAGTACCTACAATGAGCAGTTCTTC
clone_size: few; j_call: TRBJ2-2; v_call: TRBV2; d_call: -; cdr3_aa: CASRRNRVFGTGELFF; cdr3_nt: TGTGCCAGCAGGCGGAACAGGGTTTTTGGTACCGGGGAGCTGTTTTTT